A selection of T cell receptor beta chains follows, all from one sample in a study of CD8 T cells in Susac syndrome. TCRdb reanalysed the immunoSEQ multiplex PCR reads using MiXCR and keeps one entry per CDR3 protein. The sample lists around 150,000 distinct CDR3 sequences, over 90% occurring once. The sample consisted of CD8+ T cells from PBMCs. The receptors come from a human donor with Susac syndrome. Both conserved end residues are part of each CDR3.

V gene	J gene	CDR3 length	CDR3 protein
TRBV27	TRBJ2-2	13	CASSFGLPRELFF
TRBV9	TRBJ2-5	12	CASSDRLETQYF
TRBV12-3/TRBV12-4	TRBJ2-1	17	CASSFASGRHSYNEQFF
TRBV5-6	TRBJ1-1	14	CASSLWGKRTEAFF
TRBV19	TRBJ2-5	15	CASSWTVKPQETQYF
TRBV24-1	TRBJ2-1	16	CATSDTGTGNYNEQFF
TRBV13	TRBJ2-2	15	CASSQGTLNTGELFF
TRBV7-9	TRBJ2-3	16	CASSPTSSRNTDTQYF
TRBV18	TRBJ2-3	15	CASSPGKDREDTQYF
TRBV6-4	TRBJ2-3	17	CASSDSTGRASTDTQYF
TRBV9	TRBJ2-7	13	CASSGDGRYEQYF
TRBV28	TRBJ2-1	15	CASSTLRPGENEQFF
TRBV19	TRBJ2-7	14	CASSSGGIAYEQYF
TRBV7-2	TRBJ2-7	12	CASRGVAYEQYF
TRBV7-7	TRBJ2-1	13	CASSLGTTAEQFF
TRBV13	TRBJ2-7	13	CASSQEAAYEQYF
TRBV5-6	TRBJ1-5	14	CASSLGGARQPQHF
TRBV2	TRBJ2-7	13	CASSEAEPYEQYF
TRBV15	TRBJ1-1	14	CATSGTGMNTEAFF
TRBV27	TRBJ2-4	13	CASSFDPGNIQYF
TRBV10-3	TRBJ2-1	14	CAAFEGTGDNEQFF
TRBV6-1	TRBJ2-2	17	CASILTPGTATTGELFF
TRBV29-1	TRBJ2-4	15	CSVEVGILAKNIQYF
TRBV24-1	TRBJ2-1	16	CATSHSLGRGYNEQFF
TRBV9	TRBJ2-7	14	CASSVVRDTYEQYF
TRBV4-1	TRBJ1-2	16	CASSRGEGVTAYGYTF
TRBV25-1	TRBJ2-5	13	CASSESGQETQYF
TRBV19	TRBJ1-2	13	CASSSGSQYGYTF
TRBV4-1	TRBJ2-7	14	CASSQPGGRDEQYF
TRBV7-9	TRBJ2-1	14	CASSLPGQGNEQFF
TRBV3-1	TRBJ2-7	13	CASSQDVAYEQYF
TRBV9	TRBJ1-1	15	CASSLTGRGASEAFF
TRBV28	TRBJ2-3	15	CASSPRRFSTDTQYF